Following are 11 T cell receptor beta chains from one sample sequenced in a study of graft-versus-host responses after intestinal transplantation. The protocol was immunoSEQ multiplex PCR, while the TCRdb copy is restricted to in-frame clones and leaves out a portion. The sample includes 45,000 or so clones, about 91% of them seen just once. The specimen was PBMCs, collected 524 days after transplant. The receptors derive from a human patient who received an intestinal transplant, so some T cells may come from the graft donor.

V and J are TRBV6-1 and TRBJ2-1; D perhaps matches TRBD1 (6 bases). V was pared by 3 bases and J by 4 bases, with 13 bases between. Germline assignment: CDR1 MNHNS and CDR2 SASEGT. This CDR3 is 15 amino acids long. CDR3 DNA: TGTGCCAGCAGTGATTCCGGGACACCTTACAATGAGCAGTTCTTC. It codes for CASSDSGTPYNEQFF.

V usage is TRBV7-9 and J usage is TRBJ2-3; 9 nucleotides line up with TRBD2. This CDR3 comprises 12 residues. Germline CDR1 is SEHNR and CDR2 is FQNEAQ (reference sequence). CDR3 amino acids: CGGGRDSDTQYF. CDR3 in DNA: TGTGGAGGCGGGAGGGATTCAGATACGCAGTATTTT.

The chain joins TRBV6-4 to TRBJ2-3; the D gene is possibly TRBD2 (5 bases). Germline lookup yields CDR1 MRHNA and CDR2 SNTAGT. There are 14 residues in the CDR3. Trimming removed 5 bases at V and 0 bases at J, with 9 bases between. DNA of the CDR3: TGTGCCAGCAGTAGGGAGTCTAGCACAGATACGCAGTATTTT. This sequence encodes CASSRESSTDTQYF.

This clone showed up just a few times. The rearrangement joins TRBV4-1 to TRBJ2-4; TRBD1 matches at 10 bases. Germline values: CDR1 MGHRA, CDR2 YSYEKL. The CDR3 is made up of 17 amino acids. The V and J ends lost 4 bases and 5 bases, in that order; junction bases with no gene match: 11. CDR3: CASSRMTGGASQNIQYF. The DNA of the CDR3 is TGCGCCAGCAGCCGGATGACAGGGGGCGCATCGCAAAACATTCAGTACTTC.

V gene TRBV9 combines with J gene TRBJ2-5; 7 bases are shared with TRBD1. Germline loops: CDR1 SGDLS, CDR2 YYNGEE. This CDR3 contains 14 residues. The trim removed 4 bases at V and 6 bases at J, leaving 9 bases unmatched. The CDR3 loop reads CASSLRTGSKTQYF. The CDR3 region has the DNA TGTGCCAGCAGCCTCCGGACAGGATCGAAGACCCAGTACTTC.

The rearrangement joins TRBV19 to TRBJ2-4; no reliable D call. CDR3 length: 15 amino acids. V lost 3 bases and J 0 bases, leaving 9 bases between the germline ends. Germline CDR1 reads LNHDA; CDR2 reads SQIVND (reference sequence). CDR3 bases: TGTGCCAGTAGTATCGATCGAGTAGCCAAAAACATTCAGTACTTC. Translated, it gives CASSIDRVAKNIQYF.

V gene TRBV18 combines with J gene TRBJ2-1; D gene ambiguous. Germline CDR1 KGHSH, CDR2 LQKENI. The CDR3 runs to 14 residues. The V gene lost 2 bases and the J gene lost 4 bases, with 9 bases spanning the gap. The CDR3 protein is CASSPLEQYNEQFF. CDR3 in DNA: TGTGCCAGCTCACCATTAGAGCAGTACAATGAGCAGTTCTTC.

V gene TRBV5-6 combines with J gene TRBJ2-7, with a possible D match to TRBD2 (6 bases). CDR1 is SGHDT and CDR2 is YYEEEE in the germline V gene. The CDR3 totals 12 residues. V gave up 2 bases and J gave up 3 bases, with 6 bases separating them. CDR3 loop: CASSFGSYEQYF. The DNA of the CDR3 is TGTGCCAGCAGCTTCGGGAGCTACGAGCAGTACTTC.

Concerning this clone: Other DNA variants within this sample encode the same CDR3. The chain employs TRBV27 and TRBJ1-6, with D tentatively TRBD1 (6 bases). This CDR3 has 14 residues. Germline CDR1 and CDR2: MNHEY and SMNVEV (reference sequence). Trimming removed 3 bases at V and 7 bases at J, with 10 bases between. DNA of the CDR3: TGTGCCAGCAGTTTCAGGGGACCGAATTCACCCCTCCACTTT. As protein: CASSFRGPNSPLHF.

The V gene is TRBV11-2, the J gene TRBJ1-6; a weak D match, TRBD1 (6 bases). The CDR3 is 15 amino acids. Trimming cost V 0 bases and J 6 bases, with 9 bases left between them. The germline CDR1 and CDR2 sequences are SGHAT and FQNNGV. The CDR3 bases are TGTGCCAGCAGCTTAGAACAGGGAGGTAATTCACCCCTCCACTTT. Translated, it gives CASSLEQGGNSPLHF.

This clone came up a few times. The chain carries TRBV11-2 and TRBJ2-7; TRBD1 is a possible D gene (6 bases). Trimming took 3 bases from V and 1 from J, leaving 13 bases between them. CDR3 size: 15 residues. Germline CDR1 is SGHAT and CDR2 is FQNNGV. The CDR3: CASSFGQPISYEQYF. The DNA for the CDR3 is TGTGCCAGCAGCTTTGGACAGCCAATTTCCTACGAGCAGTACTTC.